This TCR beta chain was recorded in a study of siplizumab effects on memory and regulatory T cells. Measured with immunoSEQ multiplex PCR; TCRdb has only the in-frame clones, and not every one. The data hold some 64,000 clones, with 70% to 85% observed a single time. The study took a few donor pairs, and their unstimulated naive, memory, effector memory and TEMRA subsets were sequenced. CDR1 is SSHAT and CDR2 is FNYEAQ in the germline V gene (reference sequence). The CDR3 is made up of 14 amino acids. J was trimmed by 7 bases and V by 5 bases; bases with no gene match: 7. The source is a human donor in good health. Sequenced material: memory CD4+ T cells sorted from blood. V usage is TRBV7-7 and J usage is TRBJ2-2, with 7 bases fitting TRBD1. The DNA of the CDR3 is TGTGCCAGCAGCCTTTTAGACAGGGTCGGGGAGCTGTTTTTT. The encoded protein is CASSLLDRVGELFF.